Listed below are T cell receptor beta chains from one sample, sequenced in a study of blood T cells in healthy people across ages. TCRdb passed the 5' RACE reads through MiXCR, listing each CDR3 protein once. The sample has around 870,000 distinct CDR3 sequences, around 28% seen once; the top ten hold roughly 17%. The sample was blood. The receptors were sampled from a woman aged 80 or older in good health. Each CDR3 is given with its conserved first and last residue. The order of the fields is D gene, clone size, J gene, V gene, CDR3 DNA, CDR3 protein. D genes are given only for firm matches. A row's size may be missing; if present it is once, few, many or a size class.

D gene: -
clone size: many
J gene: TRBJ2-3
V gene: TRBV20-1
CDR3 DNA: TGCAGTGCTAGAGATACGGGGGGCCTTAACACAGATACGCAGTATTTT
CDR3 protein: CSARDTGGLNTDTQYF

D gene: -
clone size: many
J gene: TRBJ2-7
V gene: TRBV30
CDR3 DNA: TGTGCCTGGAGCTCGGGGTTAGTCAAGGACTACGAGCAGTACTTC
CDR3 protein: CAWSSGLVKDYEQYF

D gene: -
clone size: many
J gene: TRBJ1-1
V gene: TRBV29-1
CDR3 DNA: TGCAGCGTTGGATTCGCGAACACTGAAGCTTTCTTT
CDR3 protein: CSVGFANTEAFF

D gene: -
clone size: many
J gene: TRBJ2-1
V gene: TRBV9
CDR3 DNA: TGTGCCAGCAGCCCCGTGCCCCTGGGGAATGAGCAGTTCTTC
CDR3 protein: CASSPVPLGNEQFF

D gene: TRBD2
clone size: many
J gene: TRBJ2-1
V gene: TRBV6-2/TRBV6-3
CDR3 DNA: TGTGCCAGCAGCCGCCTAGCGGGGTATGAGCAGTTCTTC
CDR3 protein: CASSRLAGYEQFF

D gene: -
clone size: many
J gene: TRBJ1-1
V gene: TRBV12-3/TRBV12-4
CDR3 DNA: TGTGCCAGCAGTTATTTGAACACTGAAGCTTTCTTT
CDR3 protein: CASSYLNTEAFF

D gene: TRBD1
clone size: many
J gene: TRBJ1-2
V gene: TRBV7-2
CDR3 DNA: TGTGCCAGCAGCACGGGACAGGGGACGGCTAACTATGGCTACACCTTC
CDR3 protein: CASSTGQGTANYGYTF

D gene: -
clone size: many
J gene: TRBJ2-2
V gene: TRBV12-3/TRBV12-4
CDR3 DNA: TGTGCCAGCAGCTTTAACAAAATGACAGGATTGAACACCGGGGAGCTGTTTTTT
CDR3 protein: CASSFNKMTGLNTGELFF

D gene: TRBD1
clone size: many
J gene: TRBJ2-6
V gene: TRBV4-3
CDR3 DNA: TGCGCCAGCAGCTACCGGGACAGGGGGGCTGGGGCCAACGTCCTGACTTTC
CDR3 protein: CASSYRDRGAGANVLTF

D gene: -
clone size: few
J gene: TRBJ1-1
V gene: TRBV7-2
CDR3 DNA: TGTGCCAGCAGCTCTTCTAGGCAGGCTGTGGACACTGAAGCTTTCTTT
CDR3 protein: CASSSSRQAVDTEAFF

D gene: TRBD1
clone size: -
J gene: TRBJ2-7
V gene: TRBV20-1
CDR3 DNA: TGCAGTGTTACTGGGACAGTCGCCTACGAGCAGTACTTC
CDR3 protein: CSVTGTVAYEQYF

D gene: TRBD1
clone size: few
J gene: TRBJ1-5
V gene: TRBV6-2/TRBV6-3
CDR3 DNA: TGTGCCACCTCAAAACCGGGACAGGGAAAAGTAGGGCAGCCCCAGCATTTT
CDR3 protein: CATSKPGQGKVGQPQHF

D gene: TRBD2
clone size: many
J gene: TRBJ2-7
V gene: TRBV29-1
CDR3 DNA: TGCAGCGTCAATGATCCCGGGACTAGCCGATACGAGCAGTACTTC
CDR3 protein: CSVNDPGTSRYEQYF

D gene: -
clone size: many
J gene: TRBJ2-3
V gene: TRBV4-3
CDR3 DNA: TGCGCCAGCAGCCAAAGGGGACGGGATAAGGATACGCAGTATTTT
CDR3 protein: CASSQRGRDKDTQYF

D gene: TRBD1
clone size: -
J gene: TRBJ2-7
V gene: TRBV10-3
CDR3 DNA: TGTGCCATCAGGGGGGGACAGGGATCACGAGAGCAGTACTTC
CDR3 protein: CAIRGGQGSREQYF

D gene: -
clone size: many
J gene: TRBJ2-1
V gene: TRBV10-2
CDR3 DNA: TGCGCCAGCAGTAGTTCCGGCAATGAGCAGTTCTTC
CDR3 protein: CASSSSGNEQFF

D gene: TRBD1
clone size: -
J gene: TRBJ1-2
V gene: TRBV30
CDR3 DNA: TGTGCCCGGGGACGGGACAGGGGTAACTATGGCTACACCTTC
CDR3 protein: CARGRDRGNYGYTF

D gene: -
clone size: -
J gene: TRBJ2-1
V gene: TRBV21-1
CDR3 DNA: TGTGCCAGCAGCCCCATCATCTGCGGGGGGCCGAACAATGAGCAGTTCTTC
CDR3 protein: CASSPIICGGPNNEQFF

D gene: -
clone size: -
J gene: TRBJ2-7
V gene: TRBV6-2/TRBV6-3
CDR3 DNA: TGTGCCAGCACGTCCGAGTTTGACAAGCCCTACGAGCAGTACTTC
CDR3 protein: CASTSEFDKPYEQYF

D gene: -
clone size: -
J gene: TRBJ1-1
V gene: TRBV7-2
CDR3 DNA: TGTGCCAGCAGCTTATTGGGGATGACCACTGAAGCTTTCTTT
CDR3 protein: CASSLLGMTTEAFF

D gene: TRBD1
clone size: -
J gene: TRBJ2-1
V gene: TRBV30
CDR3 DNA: TGTGCCTGGAGGCGACAGGGAAGCCATGAGCAGTTCTTC
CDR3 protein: CAWRRQGSHEQFF

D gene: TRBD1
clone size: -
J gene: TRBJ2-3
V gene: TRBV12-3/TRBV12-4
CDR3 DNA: TGTGCCAGCAGCTTGGGGTGGGCAGGGGGAACAGATACGCAGTATTTT
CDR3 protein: CASSLGWAGGTDTQYF

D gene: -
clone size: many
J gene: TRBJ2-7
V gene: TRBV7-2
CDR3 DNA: TGTGCCAGCAGCCCGTACCAAGTGCCATACGAGCAGTACTTC
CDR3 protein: CASSPYQVPYEQYF

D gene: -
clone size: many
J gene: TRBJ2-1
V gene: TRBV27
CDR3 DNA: TGTGCCAGCAGTGAGACGGACCCCTCCAATGAGCAGTTCTTC
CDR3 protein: CASSETDPSNEQFF

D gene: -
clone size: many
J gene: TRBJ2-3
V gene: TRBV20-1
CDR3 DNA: TGCAGTGCTAGAGATCCCGGCACCGGGGGAGATACGCAGTATTTT
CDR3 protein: CSARDPGTGGDTQYF

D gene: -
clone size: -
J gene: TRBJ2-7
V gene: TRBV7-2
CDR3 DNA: TGTGCCAGCAGCTTAGAGGGGAGCTGTGAGCAGTACTTC
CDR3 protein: CASSLEGSCEQYF

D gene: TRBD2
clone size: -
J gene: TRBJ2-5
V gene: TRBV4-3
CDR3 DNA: TGCGCCAGCAGCCAAGGCCAAGGTAGCGGGACGGAGACCCAGTACTTC
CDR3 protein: CASSQGQGSGTETQYF

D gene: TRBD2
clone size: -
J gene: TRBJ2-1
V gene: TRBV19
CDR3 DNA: TGTGCCAGTAGTGTCCGGACTAGCGGGGGGACCTACAATGAGCAGTTCTTC
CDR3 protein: CASSVRTSGGTYNEQFF

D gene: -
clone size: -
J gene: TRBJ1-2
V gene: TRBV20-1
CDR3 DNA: TGCAGTGCTAGAGAGCGCCACGAAAGCTACACCTTC
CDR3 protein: CSARERHESYTF

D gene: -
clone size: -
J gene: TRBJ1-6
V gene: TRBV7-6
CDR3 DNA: TGTGCCAGCAGCCCTACTAATTCACCCTTCCACTTT
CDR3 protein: CASSPTNSPFHF

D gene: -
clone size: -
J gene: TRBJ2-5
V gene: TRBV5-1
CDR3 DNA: TGCGCCAGCAGCGTGTCGGGGGAGTACCAAGAGACCCAGTACTTC
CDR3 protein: CASSVSGEYQETQYF

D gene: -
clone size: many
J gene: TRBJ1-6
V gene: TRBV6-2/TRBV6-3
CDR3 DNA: TGTGCCAGCAGTTACCATTTCGGGACCCCTAATTCACCCCTCCACTTT
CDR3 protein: CASSYHFGTPNSPLHF

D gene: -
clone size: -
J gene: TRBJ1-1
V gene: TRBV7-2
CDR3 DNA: TGTGCCAGCAGCTTCGACATTTACACTGAAGCTTTCTTT
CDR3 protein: CASSFDIYTEAFF

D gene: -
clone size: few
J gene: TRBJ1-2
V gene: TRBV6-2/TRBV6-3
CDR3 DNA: TGTGCCAGCTCGGACAGCCTGTATGGCTACACCTTC
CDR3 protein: CASSDSLYGYTF

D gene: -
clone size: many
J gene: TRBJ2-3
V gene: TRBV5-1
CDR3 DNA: TGCGCCAGCAGCTTGCAACCCGAGTTGGCAGATACGCAGTATTTT
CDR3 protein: CASSLQPELADTQYF

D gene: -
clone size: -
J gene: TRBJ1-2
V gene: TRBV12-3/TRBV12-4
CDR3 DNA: TGTGCCAACAGTCCCAACCCCGGGGGGCAGATCGGCTACACCTTC
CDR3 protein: CANSPNPGGQIGYTF

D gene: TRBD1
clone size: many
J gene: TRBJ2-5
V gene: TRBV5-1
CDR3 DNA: TGCGCCAGCAGCCGATTTCGGACAGGGAAAGAGACCCAGTACTTC
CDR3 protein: CASSRFRTGKETQYF

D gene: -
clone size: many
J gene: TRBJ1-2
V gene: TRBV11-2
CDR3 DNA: TGTGCCAGCAGCTTAGGCAGGGCAGGGGTCGGCTATGGCTACACCTTC
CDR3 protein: CASSLGRAGVGYGYTF

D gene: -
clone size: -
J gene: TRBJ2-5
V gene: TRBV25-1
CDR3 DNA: TGTGCCAGCAGGGATGAAGCTTCCAGGGAGACCCAGTACTTC
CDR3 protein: CASRDEASRETQYF

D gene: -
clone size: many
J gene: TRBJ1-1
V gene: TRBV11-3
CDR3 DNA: TGTGCCAGCAGTTCAGGACCTGAAGCTTTCTTT
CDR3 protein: CASSSGPEAFF

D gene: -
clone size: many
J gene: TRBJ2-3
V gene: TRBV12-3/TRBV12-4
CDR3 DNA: TGTGCCAGCAGTCATCGAGTGAGAGCAGATATGCAGTATTTT
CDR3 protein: CASSHRVRADMQYF

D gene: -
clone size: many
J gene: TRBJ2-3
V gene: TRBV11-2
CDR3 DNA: TGTGCCAGCAGCTTAGTCGCGGCCAAGTCCGATACGCAGTATTTT
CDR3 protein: CASSLVAAKSDTQYF

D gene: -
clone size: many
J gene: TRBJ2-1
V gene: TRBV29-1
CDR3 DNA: TGCAGCGTTCCGGGACTCTACAATGAGCAGTTCTTC
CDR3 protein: CSVPGLYNEQFF

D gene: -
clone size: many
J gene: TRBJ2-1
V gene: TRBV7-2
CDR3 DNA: TGTGCCAGCAGCTTAGCGCCCCAGCTGACGCAGTATGAGCAGTTCTTC
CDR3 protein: CASSLAPQLTQYEQFF

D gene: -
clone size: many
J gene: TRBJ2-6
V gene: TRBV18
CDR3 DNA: TGTGCCAGCAAGTGGACCGGGGCCAACGTCCTGACTTTC
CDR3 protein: CASKWTGANVLTF

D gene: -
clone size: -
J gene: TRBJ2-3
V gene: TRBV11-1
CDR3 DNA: TGTGCCAGCAGCTTAGTGGTCATGGGGACGGGCCAGTATTTT
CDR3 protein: CASSLVVMGTGQYF

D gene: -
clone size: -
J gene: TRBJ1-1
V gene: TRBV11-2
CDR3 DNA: TGTGCCAGCAGCTTAGTATTTCAGGGCCTGAACACTGAAGCTTTCTTT
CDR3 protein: CASSLVFQGLNTEAFF

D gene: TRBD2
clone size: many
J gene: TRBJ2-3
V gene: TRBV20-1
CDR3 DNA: TGCAGTGCTCCCCGTAGCGGGGTTGCAGATACGCAGTATTTT
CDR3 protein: CSAPRSGVADTQYF

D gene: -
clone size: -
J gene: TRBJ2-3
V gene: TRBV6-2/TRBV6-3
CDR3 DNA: TGTGCCAGCAGTTCCTTCACACATACGCAGTATTTT
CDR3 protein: CASSSFTHTQYF